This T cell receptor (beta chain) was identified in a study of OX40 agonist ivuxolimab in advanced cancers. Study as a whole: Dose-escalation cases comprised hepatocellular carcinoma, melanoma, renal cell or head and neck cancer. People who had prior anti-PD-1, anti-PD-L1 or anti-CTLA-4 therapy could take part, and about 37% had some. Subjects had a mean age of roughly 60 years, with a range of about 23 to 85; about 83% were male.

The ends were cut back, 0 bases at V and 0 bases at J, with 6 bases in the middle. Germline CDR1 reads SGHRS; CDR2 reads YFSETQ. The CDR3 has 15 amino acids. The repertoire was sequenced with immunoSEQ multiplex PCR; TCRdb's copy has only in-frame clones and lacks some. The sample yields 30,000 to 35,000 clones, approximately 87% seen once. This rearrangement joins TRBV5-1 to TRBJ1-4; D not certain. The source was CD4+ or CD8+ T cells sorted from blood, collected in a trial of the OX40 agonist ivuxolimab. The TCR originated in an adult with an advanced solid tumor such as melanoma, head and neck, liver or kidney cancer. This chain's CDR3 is CASSLASATNEKLFF. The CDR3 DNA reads TGCGCCAGCAGCTTGGCAAGTGCAACTAATGAAAAACTGTTTTTT.